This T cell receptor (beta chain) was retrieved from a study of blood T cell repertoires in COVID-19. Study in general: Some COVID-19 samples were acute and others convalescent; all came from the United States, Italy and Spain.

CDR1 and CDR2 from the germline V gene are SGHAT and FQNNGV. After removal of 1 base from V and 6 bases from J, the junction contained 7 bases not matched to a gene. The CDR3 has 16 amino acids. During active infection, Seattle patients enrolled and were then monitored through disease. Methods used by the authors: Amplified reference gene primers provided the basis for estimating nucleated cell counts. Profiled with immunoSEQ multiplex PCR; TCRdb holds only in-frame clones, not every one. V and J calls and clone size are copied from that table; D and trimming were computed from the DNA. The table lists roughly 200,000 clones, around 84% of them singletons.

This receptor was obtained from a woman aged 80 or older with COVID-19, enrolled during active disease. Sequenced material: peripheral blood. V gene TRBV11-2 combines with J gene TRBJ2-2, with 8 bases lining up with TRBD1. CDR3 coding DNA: TGTGCCAGCAGCTTAGGCGACAGGGGCCGATCCGGGGAGCTGTTTTTT. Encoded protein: CASSLGDRGRSGELFF.